The 21 T cell receptor beta chains below were found in one sample sequenced in a study of technical replicates of blood from a few donors. Clones were read by immunoSEQ multiplex PCR, and TCRdb kept only the in-frame ones, dropping some. There are 55,000 to 75,000 clones in the sample; 75% to 90% occur only once, and 4% to 5.5% lies in the top ten. Sequenced input: PBMCs. These receptors were taken from a human donor in good health. Some clones in this sample may be carry-over from other donors' samples.

The chain carries TRBV7-3 and TRBJ2-3, with D possibly TRBD2 on 5 matching bases. The CDR3 sequence is 15 residues long. Germline V gene sequence: CDR1 SGHTA, CDR2 FQGTGA. The V end lost 4 bases, the J end lost 5 bases, and 16 bases lay between the germline ends. The CDR3 DNA sequence: TGTGCCAGCAGCTCTGAGGGCGGGCCCCGAGATACGCAGTATTTT. Protein: CASSSEGGPRDTQYF.

V gene TRBV4-2 combines with J gene TRBJ1-1; tentatively, D is TRBD1 (6 bases). The CDR3 consists of 13 residues. Germline CDR1 LGHNA, CDR2 YNFKEQ. Trimming took off 0 bases at V and 5 bases at J, with 7 bases between the two ends. The CDR3 nucleotides are TGTGCCAGCAGCCAAGATAGGGGGACTGAAGCTTTCTTT. It encodes CASSQDRGTEAFF.

The J gene is TRBJ2-2, the V gene TRBV2; TRBD2 matches 8 bases. This CDR3 is built from 14 residues. The junction had 5 bases not matched to a gene; V was cut back by 6 bases and J by 5 bases. Germline CDR1 is SNHLY and CDR2 is FYNNEI. The CDR3, as DNA: TGTGCCAGCAGGGCGGGGGGAATAACCGGGGAGCTGTTTTTT. Amino acid sequence: CASRAGGITGELFF.

The chain carries TRBV2 and TRBJ2-6; 11 nucleotides match TRBD1. This CDR3 spans 17 amino acids. V shed 6 bases, J shed 4 bases, and the junction held 8 bases outside the gene matches. CDR1 is SNHLY, CDR2 FYNNEI, per germline. The CDR3 sequence: CASRGDRGYAGANVLTF. In DNA form, the CDR3 reads TGTGCCAGCAGGGGGGACAGGGGGTACGCAGGGGCCAACGTCCTGACTTTC.

This clone has just one count. The chain joins TRBV6-5 to TRBJ2-5, with TRBD2 matching 12 bases. CDR1 is MNHEY and CDR2 is SVGAGI in the germline V gene. The length of the CDR3 is 16 residues. The V gene end was trimmed by 3 bases and the J gene end by 5 bases; junction bases not matched to a gene: 7. The CDR3 DNA reads as TGTGCCAGCAGTTATGGCACTAGCGGGGGGAAGGAGACCCAGTACTTC. This encodes CASSYGTSGGKETQYF.

The chain combines TRBV4-1 with TRBJ2-3; D is possibly TRBD2 (5 bases). There are 16 residues in the CDR3. Trimming took 1 base from V and 1 from J, leaving 12 bases between them. Germline V lookup: CDR1 MGHRA, CDR2 YSYEKL. The CDR3 protein is CASSQVGRERTDTQYF. CDR3 in DNA: TGCGCCAGCAGCCAAGTGGGTAGGGAGCGCACAGATACGCAGTATTTT.

This chain joins TRBV11-1 and TRBJ2-5; no clear D gene. The V end lost 3 bases, the J end lost 2 bases, and 10 bases lay between the germline ends. Germline V gene lookup returns CDR1 SGHAT and CDR2 FQDESV (reference sequence). The CDR3 runs 14 residues. The CDR3, as DNA: TGTGCCAGCAGCTTTTTAAGCCCACAAGAGACCCAGTACTTC. Protein: CASSFLSPQETQYF.

The gene calls are TRBV30 and TRBJ1-3; D is possibly TRBD1 (5 bases). CDR3 length: 15 residues. CDR1 is GTSNPN, CDR2 SVGIG, per germline (reference sequence). Trimming removed 3 bases from V and 0 bases from J, with 12 bases in between. This CDR3 is CAWRGTGHSGNTIYF. The CDR3 coding sequence is TGTGCCTGGAGAGGAACAGGACACTCTGGAAACACCATATATTTT.

The rearrangement uses TRBV13 and TRBJ1-1; a possible D gene is TRBD1 (5 bases). Looked up from germline, CDR1 is PRHDT and CDR2 is FYEKMQ (reference sequence). CDR3 length: 13 residues. Trimming stripped 6 bases from V and 2 bases from J, with 10 bases between. This CDR3 reads CASRVGGNTEAFF. The CDR3 DNA sequence: TGTGCCAGCAGAGTCGGGGGAAACACTGAAGCTTTCTTT.

This rearrangement joins TRBV19 to TRBJ1-6; 9 bases match TRBD1. Germline CDR1 LNHDA, CDR2 SQIVND (reference sequence). With V trimmed by 5 bases and J by 7 bases, 0 bases remained unmatched. This CDR3 has 13 residues. Written as DNA, the CDR3 is TGTGCCAGTAGTGACAGGGGGAATTCACCCCTCCACTTT. Translated: CASSDRGNSPLHF.

This clone was picked up a small number of times. The V gene is TRBV10-1, the J gene TRBJ1-1, with 9 positions matching TRBD1. V lost 10 bases, J lost 5 bases, and 14 bases stayed unmatched. The CDR3 is made up of 15 amino acids. Germline CDR1 and CDR2: WNHNN and SYGVQD (reference sequence). The CDR3 is CANAPGQGWGTEAFF. The CDR3 DNA sequence: TGCGCCAACGCCCCGGGACAGGGCTGGGGAACTGAAGCTTTCTTT.

This sequence joins TRBV6-5 and TRBJ2-7, with D possibly TRBD1 on 6 matching bases. Deletions cut 0 bases from V and 5 bases from J, with 11 bases between. Germline V lookup: CDR1 MNHEY, CDR2 SVGAGI. The CDR3 extends over 14 amino acids. Here the CDR3 DNA reads TGTGCCAGCAGTTACTCTCAGGGGAGCCACGAGCAGTACTTC. Amino acids: CASSYSQGSHEQYF.

The rearrangement joins TRBV7-2 to TRBJ2-7; D is unclear. Trimming pared 1 base from V and 7 bases from J, leaving 11 bases between. Germline values: CDR1 SGHTA, CDR2 FQGNSA. The CDR3 consists of 13 residues. CDR3 nucleotides: TGTGCCAGCAGCTTAGTCGCAGGTAGGGAGCAGTACTTC. This codes for CASSLVAGREQYF. Full variable domain (missing parts from reference TRBV7-2 and TRBJ2-7): GAGVSQSPSNKVTEKGKDVELRCDPISGHTALYWYRQSLGQGLEFLIYFQGNSAPDKSGLPSDRFSAERTGGSVSTLTIQRTQQEDSAVYLCASSLVAGREQYFGPGTRLTVT.

CDR3 DNA: TGCGCCAGCAGCCCTTCACCAGGTGGTGGGGCCAACGTCCTGACTTTC. Amino acids: CASSPSPGGGANVLTF. The V and J genes are TRBV4-1 and TRBJ2-6; unclear D gene. The germline V and J ends were trimmed by 4 bases and 3 bases, with 13 bases remaining between them. Looked up from germline, CDR1 is MGHRA and CDR2 is YSYEKL. The CDR3 totals 16 residues.

This clone was counted once. V is TRBV4-3 and J is TRBJ2-7; TRBD2 is a possible D gene (6 bases). The CDR3 consists of 15 residues. The germline V gene has CDR1 LGHNA and CDR2 YSLEER. V was shortened by 0 bases and J by 1 base, with 10 bases between the two germline ends. CDR3 DNA sequence: TGCGCCAGCAGCCAAGATAGAAGCGGGTCCTACGAGCAGTACTTC. This codes for CASSQDRSGSYEQYF.

The rearrangement links TRBV5-1 to TRBJ2-3, with 10 positions matching TRBD2. The ends lost 0 bases at V and 5 bases at J; junction bases unmatched: 3. The CDR3 sequence is 15 residues long. Germline CDR1 SGHRS, CDR2 YFSETQ. The CDR3 nucleotides read TGCGCCAGCAGCTTGGAGTCTAGCGGGAGAGATACGCAGTATTTT. It specifies CASSLESSGRDTQYF.

In the case of this clone: Other DNA sequences in the sample encode the same CDR3. J is TRBJ2-7 and V is TRBV9, with 10 bases matching TRBD2. The CDR3 contains 15 residues. The V gene's germline CDR1 is SGDLS and CDR2 YYNGEE. V dropped 0 bases and J dropped 4; count of bases not matched to a gene: 4. This chain's CDR3 is CASSVGASGSYEQYF. For the CDR3, the DNA is TGTGCCAGCAGCGTAGGGGCTAGCGGGAGTTACGAGCAGTACTTC.

The gene calls are TRBV4-3 and TRBJ2-1; 9 bases align to TRBD2. J gave up 1 base and V 4 bases, and 5 bases lay outside the gene matches. The germline gives CDR1 LGHNA, CDR2 YSLEER. This CDR3 is 16 amino acids long. CDR3 sequence (DNA): TGCGCCAGCAGCCCCCGGCTAGCGGGATCCTACAATGAGCAGTTCTTC. It specifies CASSPRLAGSYNEQFF.

The chain employs TRBV4-3 and TRBJ1-1; 8 nucleotides agree with TRBD1. This CDR3 contains 14 residues. V lost 7 bases, J lost 6 bases, and 10 bases stayed unmatched. CDR1 LGHNA and CDR2 YSLEER come from the germline V gene. Here the CDR3 reads CASTTRTGLSEAFF. The CDR3 region has the DNA TGCGCCAGCACCACCCGGACAGGGCTTTCTGAAGCTTTCTTT.

The chain joins TRBV6-5 to TRBJ1-1, with D uncertain. The V end lost 2 bases, the J end lost 0 bases, and 7 bases lay between the germline ends. This CDR3 has 14 amino acids. Per germline, CDR1 MNHEY and CDR2 SVGAGI. The CDR3 region has the DNA TGTGCCAGCAGTTACGGGCAGATGAACACTGAAGCTTTCTTT. This gives the protein CASSYGQMNTEAFF.

This chain connects TRBV4-2 to TRBJ2-5; D not certain. CDR1 is LGHNA and CDR2 is YNFKEQ in the germline V gene. Deletions cut 0 bases from V and 7 bases from J, with 18 bases between. The CDR3 contains 16 residues. CDR3 bases: TGTGCCAGCAGCCAAGATCGTCGTAGCATAATTTTGACCCAGTACTTC. As protein: CASSQDRRSIILTQYF.